The source of this T cell receptor (beta chain) is a study of cytotoxic CD8 clonotypes in ibrutinib-treated CLL. Study information: After median roughly 68 months, roughly 14 stayed in remission, around twelve progressed; responses roughly 25 partial, 2 complete. Study observations and caveats: Clonality rose at ibrutinib response, held steady in sustained remission, and fell toward baseline at progression. Treatment left the uncommon public clonotypes either contracted or stable in frequency. Baseline-level clonality went beyond age-matched healthy donors and moved in step with circulating CD8+ T-cell counts.

V lost 4 bases, J lost 1 base, and 4 bases stayed unmatched. The CDR3 consists of 15 residues. The germline V gene encodes CDR1 SGHRS and CDR2 YFSETQ. TCRdb's table, derived via immunoSEQ multiplex PCR, lists solely in-frame clones and lacks some. The data hold tens of thousands of clones, with around 68% observed a single time. Turning to this clone: Its antigen is still unknown.

Sequenced material: PBMCs, taken after 12 months of ibrutinib treatment. This receptor was identified in a human donor with chronic lymphocytic leukemia. The genes are TRBV5-1 and TRBJ2-5; 10 bases fit TRBD1. The chain's CDR3 is CASSLRTGGQETQYF. The DNA of the CDR3 is TGCGCCAGCAGCCTCCGGACAGGGGGCCAAGAGACCCAGTACTTC.